One sample yielded the 23 T cell receptor beta chains listed below, sequenced in a study of cytomegalovirus exposure and HLA in healthy donors. It was with 60 Vbeta and 13 Jbeta primers that the PCR ran. Clones were sequenced by immunoSEQ multiplex PCR, and TCRdb holds only the in-frame ones, with some missing. Of 100,000 to 150,000 clones listed, 80% to 90% were seen once; the top ten hold 0.9% to 1.2%. The sequenced sample consisted of PBMCs. The source of these receptors is a woman between 25 and 40 years old in good health and CMV-seronegative.

As for this clone: At one end the junction does not follow the germline gene, possibly because of a read error. V and J are TRBV7-9 and TRBJ2-1; 8 nucleotides align to TRBD2. CDR3 length equals 10 residues. CDR1 and CDR2 from the germline V gene are SEHNR and FQNEAQ (reference sequence). For the CDR3, the DNA is TGTTCCAGCACGGGGACTAGTCAGTTCTTC. As protein: CSSTGTSQFF.

The chain has TRBV7-2 and TRBJ2-7; 10 positions match TRBD1. V dropped 5 bases and J dropped 4; count of bases not matched to a gene: 5. This CDR3 comprises 14 residues. Germline V gene lookup returns CDR1 SGHTA and CDR2 FQGNSA. CDR3 region: CASSLGQGWYEQYF. The CDR3, as DNA: TGTGCCAGCAGCCTGGGACAGGGGTGGTACGAGCAGTACTTC.

V usage is TRBV2 and J usage is TRBJ2-3, with 12 bases lining up with TRBD2. The CDR3 is made up of 15 amino acids. Germline lookup yields CDR1 SNHLY and CDR2 FYNNEI. With 6 bases clipped from V and 4 bases from J, the junction kept 5 bases outside the gene matches. CDR3 sequence reads: CASRGLAGRADTQYF. DNA of the CDR3: TGTGCCAGCAGAGGACTAGCGGGGAGGGCAGATACGCAGTATTTT.

The chain carries TRBV7-8 and TRBJ2-2, with a possible D match to TRBD2 (5 bases). Germline V gene lookup returns CDR1 SGHVS and CDR2 FQNEAQ. The CDR3 has 16 amino acids. Deletions cut 5 bases from V and 4 bases from J, with 17 bases between. In DNA, the CDR3 is TGTGCCAGCAGCGTAAGCGGTCCAACCTCCACCGGGGAGCTGTTTTTT. Residues: CASSVSGPTSTGELFF.

CDR3 protein: CASSRFSGRTGYTF. In DNA form, the CDR3 reads TGCGCCAGCAGCCGATTTTCAGGGAGGACTGGCTACACCTTC. V is TRBV4-1 and J is TRBJ1-2; a weak D match, TRBD1 (5 bases). The germline gives CDR1 MGHRA, CDR2 YSYEKL. The CDR3 contains 14 residues. Trimming cost V 4 bases and J 7 bases, with 16 bases left between them.

The rearrangement joins TRBV4-1 to TRBJ2-2; 7 bases map to TRBD2. The CDR3 runs 15 residues. V was clipped by 4 bases and J by 2 bases; unmatched bases: 4. Germline V gene lookup returns CDR1 MGHRA and CDR2 YSYEKL. CDR3 in DNA: TGCGCCAGCAGCCTTGGACTAGAAAACACCGGGGAGCTGTTTTTT. It encodes CASSLGLENTGELFF.

This chain uses TRBV5-1 with TRBJ2-1; 7 bases map to TRBD2. V gave up 2 bases and J gave up 2 bases; unmatched junction bases: 4. This CDR3 comprises 15 residues. Germline CDR1 and CDR2: SGHRS and YFSETQ. The CDR3 loop reads CASSFSSGTYNEQFF. The CDR3 region has the DNA TGCGCCAGCAGCTTTTCAAGCGGGACCTACAATGAGCAGTTCTTC.

The chain recombines TRBV7-3 with TRBJ2-1; D is possibly TRBD1 (6 bases). This CDR3 region has 15 residues. V lost 5 bases to trimming and J lost 4 bases, with 15 bases between them. Germline V gives CDR1 SGHTA, CDR2 FQGTGA. In nucleotides, the CDR3 is TGTGCCAGCAGCCCAGGGGTCTCCCCTTACAATGAGCAGTTCTTC. It translates to CASSPGVSPYNEQFF. Complete variable domain (other parts from reference TRBV7-3 and TRBJ2-1): GAGVSQTPSNKVTEKGKYVELRCDPISGHTALYWYRQSLGQGPEFLIYFQGTGAADDSGLPNDRFFAVRPEGSVSTLKIQRTERGDSAVYLCASSPGVSPYNEQFFGPGTRLTVL.

The genes are TRBV7-9 and TRBJ2-1; 7 bases agree with TRBD2. Germline V lookup: CDR1 SEHNR, CDR2 FQNEAQ (reference sequence). Losses at the gene ends were 1 base for V and 8 bases for J; bases not matched to a gene: 5. The CDR3 is made up of 14 amino acids. The CDR3 is CASSLVDAGDEQFF. The CDR3 DNA is TGTGCCAGCAGCTTAGTTGATGCGGGGGATGAGCAGTTCTTC.

The V and J genes are TRBV5-4 and TRBJ2-3; no reliable D call. Looked up from germline, CDR1 is SGHNT and CDR2 is YYREEE (reference sequence). The CDR3 consists of 13 residues. The V end lost 4 bases, the J end lost 4 bases, and 10 bases lay between the germline ends. The CDR3 bases are TGTGCCAGCAGCGTCGTGGCAGCAGATACGCAGTATTTT. This encodes CASSVVAADTQYF. The entire variable domain, with the rest obtained from reference TRBV5-4 and TRBJ2-3, is as follows: ETGVTQSPTHLIKTRGQQVTLRCSSQSGHNTVSWYQQALGQGPQFIFQYYREEENGRGNFPPRFSGLQFPNYSSELNVNALELDDSALYLCASSVVAADTQYFGPGTRLTVL.

The chain combines TRBV7-8 with TRBJ1-2; TRBD1 is a possible D gene (6 bases). Germline V lookup: CDR1 SGHVS, CDR2 FQNEAQ. V lost 8 bases to trimming and J lost 4 bases, with 11 bases between them. This CDR3 region has 12 residues. CDR3 sequence: CASSQDSYGYTF. The CDR3 DNA reads as TGTGCCAGCTCCCAGGACAGCTATGGCTACACCTTC.

This clone was found a few times. The J gene is TRBJ1-5, the V gene TRBV5-6; 8 bases line up with TRBD1. Germline V gene lookup returns CDR1 SGHDT and CDR2 YYEEEE. V lost 2 bases, J lost 5 bases, and 3 bases stayed unmatched. This CDR3 is built from 14 residues. The CDR3, as DNA: TGTGCCAGCAGCTTAGGGACAGGCGATCAGCCCCAGCATTTT. It translates to CASSLGTGDQPQHF.

This clone appeared a single time. This CDR3 is CASSRVSAAYEQYF. DNA for the CDR3: TGTGCCAGCAGTCGCGTGTCCGCTGCCTACGAGCAGTACTTC. The rearrangement links TRBV6-1 to TRBJ2-7; D remains ambiguous. Germline values: CDR1 MNHNS, CDR2 SASEGT. The CDR3 extends over 14 amino acids. V lost 5 bases, J lost 2 bases, and 13 bases lay in between.

The V call is TRBV9, the J call TRBJ2-1; 7 nucleotides agree with TRBD2. V lost 0 bases and J lost 7; bases outside the gene matches: 10. This CDR3 has 16 amino acids. Germline V gives CDR1 SGDLS, CDR2 YYNGEE. The DNA for the CDR3 is TGTGCCAGCAGCGTAGGGGGGGGTGGGAATTGGAATGAGCAGTTCTTC. Encoded protein: CASSVGGGGNWNEQFF.

V gene TRBV2 combines with J gene TRBJ2-2; D unclear. CDR1 SNHLY and CDR2 FYNNEI come from the germline V gene. V dropped 6 bases and J dropped 6 bases, with 11 bases sitting between them. The CDR3 is made up of 13 amino acids. The CDR3 DNA follows: TGTGCCAGCAGCATACTAAGCTCCGGGGAGCTGTTTTTT. As protein: CASSILSSGELFF.

The chain employs TRBV7-3 and TRBJ2-3, with 9 positions matching TRBD1. CDR1 SGHTA and CDR2 FQGTGA come from the germline V gene. The V segment lost 2 bases and the J segment 5 bases; nucleotides outside the gene matches: 14. This CDR3 contains 18 residues. CDR3 in amino acids: CASSLSPSRTGVGDTQYF. The CDR3 DNA reads TGTGCCAGCAGCTTATCCCCCTCCCGGACAGGGGTGGGAGATACGCAGTATTTT.

This chain connects TRBV19 to TRBJ1-1; D uncertain. This CDR3 is 11 amino acids long. Trimming removed 3 bases from V and 10 bases from J, with 9 bases in between. Germline V gene lookup returns CDR1 LNHDA and CDR2 SQIVND (reference sequence). CDR3 sequence: CASSMAGGAFF. CDR3 nucleotides: TGTGCCAGTAGTATGGCAGGAGGAGCTTTCTTT.

J is TRBJ2-2 and V is TRBV9, with 7 bases lining up with TRBD2. CDR3 length: 15 residues. With V trimmed by 6 bases and J by 4 bases, 9 bases remained unmatched. Looked up from germline, CDR1 is SGDLS and CDR2 is YYNGEE. Here the CDR3 reads CASTSGGGITGELFF. The CDR3 DNA reads as TGTGCCAGCACCTCCGGGGGAGGGATCACCGGGGAGCTGTTTTTT.

This clone was seen a handful of times. The CDR3 protein is CASTSGQEYSGNTIYF. CDR3 nucleotide sequence: TGTGCCAGTACCTCGGGACAGGAATACTCTGGAAACACCATATATTTT. The chain carries TRBV19 and TRBJ1-3; the match to TRBD1 covers 8 bases. CDR1 LNHDA and CDR2 SQIVND come from the germline V gene (reference sequence). V dropped 7 bases and J dropped 0; count of bases not matched to a gene: 8. The CDR3 is 16 amino acids.

The chain has TRBV7-2 and TRBJ2-2; TRBD2 matches at 8 bases. This CDR3 has 15 residues. Germline V gene lookup returns CDR1 SGHTA and CDR2 FQGNSA. The V gene end was trimmed by 5 bases and the J gene end by 8 bases; junction bases not matched to a gene: 10. The DNA for the CDR3 is TGTGCCAGCAGCCCCGGGGGGGCTAGAGCGGGGGAGCTGTTTTTT. It translates to CASSPGGARAGELFF.

V and J are TRBV30 and TRBJ2-2; D might be TRBD2 (6 bases). This CDR3 contains 13 residues. V gave up 0 bases and J gave up 7 bases, with 9 bases separating them. The germline gives CDR1 GTSNPN, CDR2 SVGIG (reference sequence). The CDR3 region is CAWSVGEVGELFF. Here the CDR3 DNA reads TGTGCCTGGAGTGTAGGGGAGGTCGGGGAGCTGTTTTTT.

About this clone itself: Other nucleotide sequences in the sample specify the same CDR3. The V and J genes are TRBV19 and TRBJ2-5, with D perhaps matching TRBD1 (5 bases). V lost 3 bases to trimming and J lost 5 bases, with 10 bases between them. Germline CDR1 LNHDA, CDR2 SQIVND (reference sequence). The CDR3 contains 13 residues. The CDR3 region is CASSIQGVETQYF. The CDR3 coding sequence is TGTGCCAGTAGTATCCAAGGGGTGGAGACCCAGTACTTC.

J is TRBJ2-7 and V is TRBV7-2, with D possibly being TRBD2 (6 bases). Between the trimmed V and J ends, which lost 2 bases and 6 bases, there was a span of 8 bases. CDR1 SGHTA and CDR2 FQGNSA come from the germline V gene. The CDR3 length is 12 residues. DNA of the CDR3: TGTGCCAGCAGCTTATACGGGGGCGAGCAGTACTTC. It translates to CASSLYGGEQYF.